The rows below give T cell receptor beta chains drawn from one sample of a study of blood T cells in healthy people across ages. In TCRdb, the 5' RACE reads were re-called with MiXCR into one record per CDR3 protein. Of approximately 1.5 million distinct CDR3 sequences in the sample, 40% to 45% are singletons; the top ten hold approximately 4.1%. Sequenced input: blood. These receptors were taken from a woman younger than 30 in good health. Each CDR3 is given with its conserved first and last residue. The order of the fields is J gene, D gene, V gene, clone size, CDR3 DNA, CDR3 protein. A D gene is named only where the DNA matches it firmly. Not every row has a clone size; where given, it reads once, few, many or a size class.

J: TRBJ2-7
D: -
V: TRBV12-3/TRBV12-4
size: -
DNA: TGTGCCAGCAGGAGGGGACGTCAAAATACCTACGAGCAGTACTTC
CDR3: CASRRGRQNTYEQYF

J: TRBJ1-1
D: -
V: TRBV3-1
size: -
DNA: TGTGCCAGCAGCCAAGAGATGTTGCGGAACACTGAAGCTTTCTTT
CDR3: CASSQEMLRNTEAFF

J: TRBJ2-1
D: TRBD2
V: TRBV4-3
size: many
DNA: TGCGCCAGCAGCCAAGGGACTAGCGGGAGTAATGAGCAGTTCTTC
CDR3: CASSQGTSGSNEQFF

J: TRBJ1-2
D: TRBD1
V: TRBV10-3
size: few
DNA: TGTGCCATCAGTGAGTTCCCTGGACAGGGGAGTAAGGGCTACACCTTC
CDR3: CAISEFPGQGSKGYTF

J: TRBJ2-3
D: TRBD2
V: TRBV12-3/TRBV12-4
size: -
DNA: TGTGCCAGCAGCTACGGGACTAGTTGGGATACGCAGTATTTT
CDR3: CASSYGTSWDTQYF

J: TRBJ2-5
D: TRBD2
V: TRBV7-9
size: -
DNA: TGTGCCAGCAGCTTACGGCGGGAGTGGCAAGAGACCCAGTACTTC
CDR3: CASSLRREWQETQYF

J: TRBJ1-2
D: -
V: TRBV7-2
size: once
DNA: TGTGCCAGCAGCATTGACCCTAACTATGGCTACACCTTC
CDR3: CASSIDPNYGYTF

J: TRBJ1-2
D: -
V: TRBV4-1
size: few
DNA: TGCGCCAGCAGCCAAGATCTGGGGGCCTCCTATGGCTACACCTTC
CDR3: CASSQDLGASYGYTF

J: TRBJ2-3
D: TRBD2
V: TRBV5-1
size: many
DNA: TGTGCCAGCAGTTTACTAGCGGGGGCGACAGATACGCAGTATTTT
CDR3: CASSLLAGATDTQYF

J: TRBJ2-7
D: TRBD2
V: TRBV15
size: few
DNA: TGTGCCACCAGCAGGGTTTCGCCCTGGACTAGCGGGACCTACGAGCAGTACTTC
CDR3: CATSRVSPWTSGTYEQYF

J: TRBJ2-7
D: TRBD1
V: TRBV30
size: -
DNA: TGTGCCTGGAGGAGACAGGGGGTCGGCCACGAGCAGTACTTC
CDR3: CAWRRQGVGHEQYF

J: TRBJ2-7
D: -
V: TRBV5-1
size: -
DNA: TGCGCCAGCAGCTTTGTCGGGCCCTACAATGAGCAGTACTTC
CDR3: CASSFVGPYNEQYF

J: TRBJ2-1
D: TRBD2
V: TRBV12-5
size: few
DNA: TGTGCTAGTGGTTTGGTCAGACTAGCGGGGGGGTCCTACAATGAGCAGTTCTTC
CDR3: CASGLVRLAGGSYNEQFF

J: TRBJ2-7
D: -
V: TRBV7-8
size: -
DNA: TGTGCCAGCAGCTTAGAGGAGGGGTGGTACGAGCAGTACTTC
CDR3: CASSLEEGWYEQYF

J: TRBJ2-3
D: -
V: TRBV6-5
size: once
DNA: TGTGCCAGCAGTTCCCTTAGGGGCCGCTCCACAGATACGCAGTATTTT
CDR3: CASSSLRGRSTDTQYF

J: TRBJ2-7
D: -
V: TRBV5-1
size: -
DNA: TGCGCCAGCAGCACGCTTGGGGTGGGCAGTCAATCGATCTACGAGCAGTACTTC
CDR3: CASSTLGVGSQSIYEQYF

J: TRBJ2-2
D: TRBD1
V: TRBV12-3/TRBV12-4
size: -
DNA: TGTGCCAGCAGGGTCGGGACAGGGGCCGTAACCGGGGAGCTGTTTTTT
CDR3: CASRVGTGAVTGELFF